The 6 T cell receptor beta chains reported below all come from one sample, sequenced in a study of T cell repertoires in cytomegalovirus infection. One entry per CDR3 protein, called by TCRdb with MiXCR from the reads. The data hold a few hundred thousand distinct CDR3 sequences, with 9.1% observed a single time. Sequenced input: PBMCs. The receptors shown here come from a human donor in good health (CMV status not recorded). Some clones in this sample may be carry-over from other donors' samples.

In this sample, this clonotype turned up many times. The J gene is TRBJ1-5, the V gene TRBV12-3 or TRBV12-4; D not resolved. This CDR3 has 14 residues. The V and J ends lost 7 bases and 6 bases respectively, with 16 bases between them. The chain's CDR3 is CASTRGPTTQPQHF. The CDR3 DNA sequence: TGTGCCAGCACCAGAGGACCGACCACTCAGCCCCAGCATTTT.

This clonotype showed up just a few times. This chain uses TRBV2 with TRBJ2-7, with 9 positions matching TRBD2. Losses at the gene ends were 6 bases for V and 2 bases for J; bases not matched to a gene: 5. Germline V CDR1 and CDR2: SNHLY, FYNNEI. CDR3 length equals 14 residues. CDR3 residues: CASRLAGVTYEQYF. CDR3 DNA: TGTGCCAGCAGATTAGCGGGAGTCACCTACGAGCAGTACTTC.

The chain joins TRBV5-6 to TRBJ1-2; perhaps TRBD1 as D (6 bases). Trimming removed 5 bases from V and 8 bases from J, with 16 bases in between. The CDR3 length is 13 residues. Germline CDR1 SGHDT, CDR2 YYEEEE. The CDR3 DNA is TGTGCCAGCAGGTCAACAGGGAGAGGAGGCTACACCTTC. Its translation is CASRSTGRGGYTF.

The gene calls are TRBV29-1 and TRBJ1-1; D is undetermined. Trimming stripped 4 bases from V and 0 bases from J, with 12 bases between. The CDR3 runs to 14 residues. Per germline, CDR1 SQVTM and CDR2 ANQGSEA. The CDR3 DNA reads TGCAGCGTTGTAGGGCTCCGAATGAACACTGAAGCTTTCTTT. As protein: CSVVGLRMNTEAFF.

This clonotype came up a few times. One end of the junction fails to match germline, which may point to a read error. The chain couples TRBV2 to TRBJ2-7, with 9 positions matching TRBD1. The CDR3 sequence is 13 residues long. Germline V CDR1 and CDR2: SNHLY, FYNNEI. The CDR3 here is CASSEVRDRESGF. As DNA, the CDR3 is TGTGCCAGCAGTGAAGTTCGGGACAGGGAATCGGGCTTC.

This clonotype was detected only a few times. The genes are TRBV20-1 and TRBJ1-6; D unclear. V was pared by 1 base and J by 7 bases, with 11 bases between. CDR1 and CDR2 (germline): DFQATT, SNEGSKA (reference sequence). This CDR3 has 14 amino acids. The CDR3: CSARGGTRNSPLHF. The CDR3 DNA sequence: TGCAGTGCTAGAGGAGGCACAAGGAATTCACCCCTCCACTTT.